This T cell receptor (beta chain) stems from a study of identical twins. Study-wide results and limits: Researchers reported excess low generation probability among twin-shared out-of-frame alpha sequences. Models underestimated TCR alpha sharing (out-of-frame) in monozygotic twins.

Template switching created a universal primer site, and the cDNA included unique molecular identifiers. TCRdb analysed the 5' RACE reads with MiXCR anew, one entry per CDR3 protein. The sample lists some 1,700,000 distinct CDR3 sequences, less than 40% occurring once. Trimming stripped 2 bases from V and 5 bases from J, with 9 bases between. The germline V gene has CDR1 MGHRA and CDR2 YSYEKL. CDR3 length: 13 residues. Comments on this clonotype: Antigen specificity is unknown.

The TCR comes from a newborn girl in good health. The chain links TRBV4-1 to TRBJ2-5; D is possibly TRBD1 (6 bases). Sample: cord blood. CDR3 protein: CASSQTGTETQYF. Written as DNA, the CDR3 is TGCGCCAGCAGCCAAACAGGGACGGAGACCCAGTACTTC.